Presented here are 11 T cell receptor beta chains from one specimen sequenced in a study of Graves' ophthalmopathy and Graves' hyperthyroidism. The authors amplified TCR beta CDR3 regions from RNA transcripts. First-round RT-PCR with HTBI primers preceded a second-round multiplex PCR. TCRdb redid the calling of the multiplex PCR reads with MiXCR, one entry per CDR3 protein. This sample has about 640,000 distinct CDR3 sequences, with roughly 41% found just once. Source material: peripheral blood. Receptors were obtained from an adult man with Graves' ophthalmopathy.

This clonotype was counted many times. The J gene is TRBJ2-7, the V gene TRBV15, with TRBD1 as a possible D gene (5 bases). The CDR3 sequence is 14 residues long. Germline V gene lookup returns CDR1 LNHNV and CDR2 YYDKDF (reference sequence). V shed 0 bases and J shed 6 bases, with 12 bases lying between them. The CDR3: CATSRDPLQGEQYF. CDR3 sequence (DNA): TGTGCCACCAGCAGAGATCCTCTGCAGGGCGAGCAGTACTTC.

The chain combines TRBV6-2 or TRBV6-3 with TRBJ2-5; D perhaps matches TRBD1 (5 bases). The V and J ends lost 7 bases and 11 bases respectively, with 14 bases between them. Germline lookup yields CDR1 MNHEY and CDR2 SVGEGT. This CDR3 comprises 11 residues. CDR3 coding DNA: TGTGCCAGCATATTAAGGGGTCCGCAGTACTTC. It is translated as CASILRGPQYF.

This chain joins TRBV15 and TRBJ1-6; the match to TRBD1 covers 9 bases. CDR3 length: 15 amino acids. J was trimmed by 6 bases and V by 0 bases; bases with no gene match: 0. In germline, CDR1 is LNHNV, CDR2 YYDKDF (reference sequence). CDR3 sequence reads: CATSRETGGNSPLHF. The CDR3 DNA reads as TGTGCCACCAGCAGAGAGACAGGGGGTAATTCACCCCTCCACTTT.

This chain connects TRBV25-1 to TRBJ1-2; no firm D call. This CDR3 is built from 13 residues. V was clipped by 6 bases and J by 2 bases, with 10 bases between them. Germline V gene lookup returns CDR1 MGHDK and CDR2 SYGVNS. As DNA, the CDR3 is TGTGCCAGCAGCCCCCCGATCAACTATGGCTACACCTTC. This sequence encodes CASSPPINYGYTF.

About this clonotype: This sequence may be a read error, since a much larger clone differs from it by one base. This sequence joins TRBV9 and TRBJ2-2; D is unclear. Trimming took off 7 bases at V and 4 bases at J, with 11 bases between the two ends. The length of the CDR3 is 13 residues. CDR1 is SGDLS and CDR2 is YYNGEE in the germline V gene. CDR3 residues: CASGEMGTGELFF. For the CDR3, the DNA is TGTGCCAGCGGCGAAATGGGCACCGGGGAGCTGTTTTTT.

A remark on this clonotype: The conserved final phenylalanine or tryptophan is absent from the CDR3, which likely points to a read error. It is unclear where the CDR3 begins or ends on the DNA, so no DNA is shown, and the CDR3 is as TCRdb lists it. The CDR3 reads CASSFPVVL. The V and J genes are TRBV7-9 and TRBJ1-4; the table names TRBD1, a call not compared with the DNA. Germline values: CDR1 SEHNR, CDR2 FQNEAQ (reference sequence). The CDR3 is 9 amino acids long, termini counted.

This chain links TRBV30 with TRBJ1-2; a possible D gene is TRBD1 (5 bases). The germline V and J ends were trimmed by 2 bases and 13 bases, with 11 bases remaining between them. There are 10 residues in the CDR3. Germline-derived CDR1 and CDR2 are GTSNPN and SVGIG (reference sequence). The CDR3 sequence is CAWSRQLFTF. DNA for the CDR3: TGTGCCTGGAGTCGACAGCTCTTCACCTTC.

Details on this clonotype: One end of the junction does not line up with germline, which may come from a read error. This CDR3 reads CATGSLVGGVSYEQYF. CDR3 in DNA: TGTGCCACCGGCAGTCTGGTGGGGGGAGTCTCATACGAGCAGTACTTC. V usage is TRBV15 and J usage is TRBJ2-7; D is perhaps TRBD2 (6 bases). The germline V gene encodes CDR1 LNHNV and CDR2 YYDKDF (reference sequence). CDR3 length: 16 residues.

This chain links TRBV7-2 with TRBJ1-2, with TRBD1 identical over 7 bases. CDR1 SGHTA and CDR2 FQGNSA come from the germline V gene. CDR3 length: 15 residues. V was pared by 4 bases and J by 6 bases, with 11 bases of the junction left unmatched. The DNA of the CDR3 is TGTGCCAGCAGCTCCCGGGACAGAAGGGGAGATGGCTACACCTTC. Amino acid sequence: CASSSRDRRGDGYTF.

This clonotype was seen repeatedly, ten times or more. V usage is TRBV7-6 and J usage is TRBJ1-3; 9 nucleotides agree with TRBD1. Trimming removed 4 bases from V and 0 bases from J; junction bases left unmatched: 10. The CDR3 is 18 amino acids. The germline gives CDR1 SGHVS, CDR2 FNYEAQ. This chain's CDR3 is CASSYVRGQGDSGNTIYF. CDR3 nucleotides: TGTGCCAGCAGCTACGTCCGGGGACAGGGAGACTCTGGAAACACCATATATTTT. The complete variable domain, with remaining parts taken from reference TRBV7-6 and TRBJ1-3, reads GAGVSQSPRYKVTKRGQDVALRCDPISGHVSLYWYRQALGQGPEFLTYFNYEAQQDKSGLPNDRFSAERPEGSISTLTIQRTEQRDSAMYRCASSYVRGQGDSGNTIYFGEGSWLTVV.

This rearrangement joins TRBV9 to TRBJ2-7; 8 bases align to TRBD1. Germline V gives CDR1 SGDLS, CDR2 YYNGEE. The J segment lost 5 bases and the V segment lost 4 bases, leaving 17 bases of the junction unmatched. The CDR3 sequence is 17 residues long. CDR3 residues: CASSTDRATEGVHEQYF. DNA for the CDR3: TGTGCCAGCAGCACGGACAGGGCCACTGAAGGGGTGCACGAGCAGTACTTC.